Below are 28 T cell receptor beta chains sequenced from a single sample in a study of T cell repertoires in cytomegalovirus infection. TCRdb passed the reads through MiXCR, listing each CDR3 protein once. The sample lists roughly 300,000 distinct CDR3 sequences; more than 8% were seen once. Input material: PBMCs. The receptors come from a human donor in good health (CMV status not recorded). Some clones in this sample may be carry-over from other donors' samples.

The chain carries TRBV7-9 and TRBJ2-1; TRBD2 aligns across 7 bases. This CDR3 comprises 15 residues. V dropped 5 bases and J dropped 1; count of bases not matched to a gene: 5. CDR1 and CDR2 (germline): SEHNR, FQNEAQ (reference sequence). The CDR3 sequence: CASSPPSGSYNEQFF. CDR3 DNA: TGTGCCAGCAGCCCACCTAGCGGTTCCTACAATGAGCAGTTCTTC.

The rearrangement uses TRBV19 and TRBJ2-7, with D uncertain. The CDR3 totals 14 residues. In germline, CDR1 is LNHDA, CDR2 SQIVND (reference sequence). Trimming left V 3 bases short and J 2 bases short, with 11 bases between. The CDR3 loop is CASSILDGPYEQYF. The CDR3 nucleotides are TGTGCCAGTAGTATTTTAGACGGACCCTACGAGCAGTACTTC.

This clonotype appeared many times. CDR3 region: CASSTTSPETQYF. The CDR3 nucleotides are TGTGCCAGCAGCACCACTAGCCCGGAGACCCAGTACTTC. The chain combines TRBV7-6 with TRBJ2-5, with a weak D call TRBD2 (6 bases). The CDR3 spans 13 residues. Trimming took 5 bases from V and 5 from J, leaving 12 bases between them. The V gene's germline CDR1 is SGHVS and CDR2 FNYEAQ.

This clonotype was recorded many times. The V and J genes are TRBV7-8 and TRBJ2-3; the match to TRBD1 covers 7 bases. V lost 5 bases, J lost 3 bases, and 11 bases stayed unmatched. Germline CDR1 reads SGHVS; CDR2 reads FQNEAQ. The CDR3 loop spans 16 amino acids. The CDR3 spells CASSRRTGEPTDTQYF. In DNA form, the CDR3 reads TGTGCCAGCAGCAGAAGGACAGGCGAACCTACAGATACGCAGTATTTT. Drawing the rest from reference TRBV7-8 and TRBJ2-3, the complete variable domain is GAGVSQSPRYKVAKRGQDVALRCDPISGHVSLFWYQQALGQGPEFLTYFQNEAQLDKSGLPSDRFFAERPEGSVSTLKIQRTQQEDSAVYLCASSRRTGEPTDTQYFGPGTRLTVL.

This clonotype was detected many times. The chain carries TRBV7-2 and TRBJ2-4, with D possibly matching TRBD2 (5 bases). This CDR3 has 15 amino acids. Trimming left V 1 base short and J 9 bases short, with 16 bases between. Germline V lookup: CDR1 SGHTA, CDR2 FQGNSA. CDR3 residues: CASSLGGWERSIQYF. In DNA form, the CDR3 reads TGTGCCAGCAGCTTAGGCGGCTGGGAGAGGAGCATTCAGTACTTC.

In its sample, this clonotype was seen many times. The chain combines TRBV27 with TRBJ2-1; D may match TRBD1 or TRBD2 (9 bases each). The CDR3 has 17 amino acids. Per germline, CDR1 MNHEY and CDR2 SMNVEV (reference sequence). Trimming took off 6 bases at V and 7 bases at J, with 25 bases between the two ends. CDR3 DNA: TGTGCCAGCAGAATTTACAGGGGGCTAGCGGGAATGAATGAGCAGTTCTTC. Protein product: CASRIYRGLAGMNEQFF.

In its sample, this clonotype was seen a few times. The rearrangement links TRBV20-1 to TRBJ2-2, with 12 bases that match TRBD2. The CDR3 runs to 14 residues. Germline CDR1 is DFQATT and CDR2 is SNEGSKA (reference sequence). Unmatched junction bases numbered 5, after V lost 6 bases and J lost 6 bases. CDR3 residues: CSATSGRKPGELFF. CDR3 nucleotide sequence: TGCAGTGCGACTAGCGGGAGAAAGCCCGGGGAGCTGTTTTTT.

This clonotype showed up many times. This chain joins TRBV10-3 and TRBJ1-2, with 8 nucleotides matching TRBD1. The CDR3 contains 15 residues. Losses at the gene ends were 2 bases for V and 0 bases for J; bases not matched to a gene: 2. Germline CDR1 and CDR2: ENHRY and SYGVKD. The CDR3 sequence is CAISEPDRANYGYTF. CDR3 nucleotide sequence: TGTGCCATCAGTGAGCCGGACAGGGCTAACTATGGCTACACCTTC.

This chain joins TRBV27 and TRBJ2-7, with 12 bases lining up with TRBD2. The CDR3 spans 15 residues. The V gene's germline CDR1 is MNHEY and CDR2 SMNVEV (reference sequence). Unmatched junction bases numbered 2, after V lost 2 bases and J lost 3 bases. CDR3 residues: CASSLTSGRHYEQYF. The CDR3 DNA follows: TGTGCCAGCAGTTTAACTAGCGGGAGGCACTACGAGCAGTACTTC.

This clonotype was counted many times. This may be a read error, as it is one base from a much larger clone. V usage is TRBV12-3 or TRBV12-4 and J usage is TRBJ2-3; D gene ambiguous. This CDR3 has 12 amino acids. Trimming removed 6 bases at V and 0 bases at J, with 4 bases between. CDR3: CASSHSTDTQYF. The CDR3 coding sequence is TGTGCCAGCAGCCATAGCACAGATACGCAGTATTTT.

This clonotype showed up many times. The V gene is TRBV12-3 or TRBV12-4, the J gene TRBJ2-7; 7 bases align to TRBD1. J was trimmed by 3 bases and V by 5 bases; bases with no gene match: 4. CDR3 length equals 13 residues. The CDR3 loop reads CASSGGQYYEQYF. The CDR3 nucleotides read TGTGCCAGCAGTGGGGGACAGTACTACGAGCAGTACTTC.

This rearrangement joins TRBV2 to TRBJ2-6; no reliable D call. Germline CDR1 reads SNHLY; CDR2 reads FYNNEI. V was pared by 6 bases and J by 1 base, with 13 bases between. This CDR3 has 16 amino acids. DNA of the CDR3: TGTGCCAGCAGGGCAGGCATTTTTTCTGGGGCCAACGTCCTGACTTTC. Protein sequence: CASRAGIFSGANVLTF.

The chain links TRBV7-9 to TRBJ1-1; D remains unclear. Per germline, CDR1 SEHNR and CDR2 FQNEAQ (reference sequence). The CDR3 covers 13 residues. V was shortened by 5 bases and J by 3 bases, with 10 bases between the two germline ends. The CDR3 protein is CASSREMDTEAFF. The CDR3 DNA reads TGTGCCAGCAGCCGGGAGATGGACACTGAAGCTTTCTTT.

This clonotype was recorded at least ten times. This chain uses TRBV7-9 with TRBJ1-4; D not resolved. This CDR3 has 16 residues. V dropped 3 bases and J dropped 3 bases, with 14 bases sitting between them. Germline V gene data show CDR1 as SEHNR and CDR2 as FQNEAQ (reference sequence). The CDR3 sequence: CASSLFQPAANEKLFF. The CDR3, as DNA: TGTGCCAGCAGCTTGTTCCAGCCCGCGGCTAATGAAAAACTGTTTTTT. The complete variable domain, with remaining parts taken from reference TRBV7-9 and TRBJ1-4, reads DTGVSQNPRHKITKRGQNVTFRCDPISEHNRLYWYRQTLGQGPEFLTYFQNEAQLEKSRLLSDRFSAERPKGSFSTLEIQRTEQGDSAMYLCASSLFQPAANEKLFFGSGTQLSVL.

This clonotype was picked up many times. The CDR3 region has the DNA TGTGCCAGCAGCCAAGGGGTGGGACCAGCGATAGATACGCAGTATTTT. This codes for CASSQGVGPAIDTQYF. V and J are TRBV3-1 and TRBJ2-3; D could derive from TRBD1 or TRBD2 (5 bases each). V gave up 1 base and J gave up 5 bases, with 16 bases separating them. This CDR3 contains 16 residues. The V gene's germline CDR1 is LGHDT and CDR2 YNNKEL (reference sequence).

In its sample, this clonotype was seen many times. The chain carries TRBV4-1 and TRBJ2-5, with 12 positions matching TRBD2. The CDR3 has 17 residues. CDR1 and CDR2 from the germline V gene are MGHRA and YSYEKL. The junction had 5 bases not matched to a gene; V was cut back by 0 bases and J by 3 bases. The DNA for the CDR3 is TGCGCCAGCAGCCAAGATCGAGGACTAGCGGGAAAAGAGACCCAGTACTTC. Translation: CASSQDRGLAGKETQYF.

The chain is built from TRBV20-1 and TRBJ2-1, with 7 bases fitting TRBD1. The germline V gene encodes CDR1 DFQATT and CDR2 SNEGSKA (reference sequence). Trimming took 3 bases from V and 8 from J; bases not matched to a gene: 4. This CDR3 spans 12 amino acids. This CDR3 reads CSARTGLDEQFF. CDR3 bases: TGCAGTGCTAGGACAGGGTTAGATGAGCAGTTCTTC.

This clonotype appeared a few times. The genes are TRBV6-4 and TRBJ2-1; 12 bases are a match to TRBD2. The CDR3 loop spans 15 amino acids. V lost 4 bases and J lost 4; bases outside the gene matches: 2. Per the germline V gene, CDR1 is MRHNA and CDR2 is SNTAGT. DNA of the CDR3: TGTGCCAGCAGTGCTAGCGGGAGGGGATACAATGAGCAGTTCTTC. Its protein is CASSASGRGYNEQFF.

This clonotype turned up a few times. The chain couples TRBV28 to TRBJ2-1, with 8 bases fitting TRBD2. Germline-derived CDR1 and CDR2 are MDHEN and SYDVKM. The CDR3 loop spans 16 amino acids. The trim removed 8 bases at V and 1 base at J, leaving 10 bases unmatched. CDR3 in amino acids: CASPPSGSKSYNEQFF. The DNA of the CDR3 is TGTGCCAGCCCCCCGAGCGGGAGCAAATCCTACAATGAGCAGTTCTTC.

This clonotype was picked up many times. V and J are TRBV7-6 and TRBJ1-5; D is uncertain. V gave up 3 bases and J gave up 3 bases, with 9 bases separating them. This CDR3 contains 14 residues. Germline CDR1 and CDR2: SGHVS and FNYEAQ. In DNA form, the CDR3 reads TGTGCCAGCAGCTTGGGTGACTACAATCAGCCCCAGCATTTT. This codes for CASSLGDYNQPQHF.

This clonotype was recorded many times. The chain links TRBV12-3 or TRBV12-4 to TRBJ1-6; a weak D match, TRBD1 (5 bases). The CDR3 is made up of 14 amino acids. V was clipped by 2 bases and J by 7 bases, with 9 bases between them. The CDR3 sequence: CASSLRGGNSPLHF. The CDR3 region has the DNA TGTGCCAGCAGTTTAAGGGGTGGAAATTCACCCCTCCACTTT.

This clonotype was seen only a few times. The rearrangement uses TRBV19 and TRBJ1-1, with D unclear. CDR1 is LNHDA and CDR2 is SQIVND in the germline V gene (reference sequence). V dropped 3 bases and J dropped 12 bases, with 14 bases sitting between them. There are 12 residues in the CDR3. CDR3 nucleotides: TGTGCCAGTAGTATGGGAGGTTCGGAAACTTTCTTT. Translation gives CASSMGGSETFF.

The chain joins TRBV12-3 or TRBV12-4 to TRBJ1-6, with 8 bases identical to TRBD1. This CDR3 is 19 amino acids long. Trimming removed 4 bases from V and 8 bases from J; junction bases left unmatched: 19. CDR3 in amino acids: CASSSSGRGPRSTYSPLHF. The CDR3 DNA reads TGTGCCAGCAGTTCCTCGGGCAGGGGGCCGAGATCGACGTATTCACCCCTCCACTTT.

V gene TRBV6-2 or TRBV6-3 combines with J gene TRBJ2-2, with TRBD2 matching over 11 bases. Germline V lookup: CDR1 MNHEY, CDR2 SVGEGT. V trimming: 1 base; J trimming: 7 bases; junction bases outside the gene matches: 8. The CDR3 is 17 residues long. The CDR3 DNA follows: TGTGCCAGCAGTTACTTTGTGACTAGCGGGGAGAGCGGGGAGCTGTTTTTT. Protein sequence: CASSYFVTSGESGELFF.

The sample holds a few counts of this clonotype. The chain employs TRBV20-1 and TRBJ2-5, with TRBD2 matching over 8 bases. V was clipped by 0 bases and J by 5 bases; unmatched bases: 8. CDR1 and CDR2 (germline): DFQATT, SNEGSKA (reference sequence). The CDR3 has 15 residues. The CDR3 here is CSARDLGRASETQYF. CDR3 in DNA: TGCAGTGCTAGAGATCTCGGGAGGGCCTCGGAGACCCAGTACTTC.

This clonotype showed up many times. The V gene is TRBV15, the J gene TRBJ1-1; 9 nucleotides match TRBD1. In germline, CDR1 is LNHNV, CDR2 YYDKDF (reference sequence). This CDR3 has 14 residues. V lost 8 bases, J lost 2 bases, and 6 bases stayed unmatched. In DNA, the CDR3 is TGTGCCACCCTCAACAGGGGGCGAAACACTGAAGCTTTCTTT. Translated: CATLNRGRNTEAFF.

This clonotype was found many times. J is TRBJ2-7 and V is TRBV28; weak D call: TRBD2 (5 bases). From germline, CDR1 is MDHEN and CDR2 SYDVKM. The CDR3 consists of 15 residues. V lost 1 base, J lost 0 bases, and 10 bases lay in between. The CDR3 loop reads CASSLSAGGSYEQYF. The CDR3 DNA follows: TGTGCCAGCAGTTTATCAGCCGGAGGCTCCTACGAGCAGTACTTC.

Only a few counts were recorded for this clonotype. This chain links TRBV27 with TRBJ1-6; D may be TRBD1 (6 bases). V gave up 6 bases and J gave up 7 bases, with 13 bases separating them. The CDR3 loop spans 14 amino acids. The germline CDR1 and CDR2 sequences are MNHEY and SMNVEV (reference sequence). Written as DNA, the CDR3 is TGTGCCAGCAGACCCGGGACAACAAATTCACCCCTCCACTTT. This codes for CASRPGTTNSPLHF.